The T cell receptor beta chain described here comes from a study of T cell responses to AZD1222 COVID-19 vaccine. In the study overall: Investigators merged groups given second doses at roughly 4 or roughly 12 weeks.

V lost 5 bases to trimming and J lost 2 bases, with 7 bases between them. Germline CDR1 is LGHNT and CDR2 is FRNRAP. This CDR3 spans 13 amino acids. Produced via immunoSEQ multiplex PCR; TCRdb's table is partial and in-frame only. The sample records approximately 76,000 clones, about 84% being singletons. The clonotype comes from an adult in good health. The V gene is TRBV12-5, the J gene TRBJ1-3, with D unclear. This sample comprised peripheral blood, obtained on day 0 of AZD1222 vaccination. CDR3 region: CASGTGPGNTIYF. In DNA form, the CDR3 reads TGTGCTAGTGGTACTGGACCTGGAAACACCATATATTTT.